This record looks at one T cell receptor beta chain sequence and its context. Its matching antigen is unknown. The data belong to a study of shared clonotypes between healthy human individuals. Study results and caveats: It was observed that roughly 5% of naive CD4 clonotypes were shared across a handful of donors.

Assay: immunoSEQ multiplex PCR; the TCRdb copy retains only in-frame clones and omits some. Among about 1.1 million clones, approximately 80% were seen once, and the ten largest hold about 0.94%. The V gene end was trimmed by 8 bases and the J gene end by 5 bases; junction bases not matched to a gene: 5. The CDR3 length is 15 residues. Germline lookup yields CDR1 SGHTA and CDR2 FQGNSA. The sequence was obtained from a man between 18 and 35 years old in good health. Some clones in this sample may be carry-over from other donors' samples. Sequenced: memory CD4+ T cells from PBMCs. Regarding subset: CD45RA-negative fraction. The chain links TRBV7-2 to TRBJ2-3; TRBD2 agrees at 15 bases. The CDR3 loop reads CASGLAGGRGDTQYF. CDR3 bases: TGTGCCAGCGGACTAGCGGGAGGGCGCGGAGATACGCAGTATTTT.